This T cell receptor (beta chain) was retrieved from a study of T cells in Graves' hyperthyroidism and ophthalmopathy. Study as a whole: Pretreatment peripheral blood was obtained at initial diagnosis.

CDR3 length equals 11 residues. Looked up from germline, CDR1 is SGHAT and CDR2 is FQNNGV. This clonotype appeared many times. Exclusions: uncontrolled infection, other autoimmune disease, pregnancy, lactation. PBMCs were collected from an approximately 10 ml volume of fresh peripheral blood. TCR beta CDR3 sequences were amplified from RNA transcripts. The TCR CDR3 first-round RT-PCR relied on the HTBI primer set. TCRdb re-analysed the multiplex PCR reads in MiXCR, keeping a single row per CDR3 protein. The sample yields fewer than 450,000 distinct CDR3 sequences, approximately 18% seen once. The material sequenced was blood. This sequence joins TRBV11-2 and TRBJ2-3; D perhaps matches TRBD1 (5 bases). This TCR came from a woman aged 25 to 39 with Graves' hyperthyroidism that later progressed to Graves' ophthalmopathy. This CDR3 is CATKGSDTQYF. The CDR3 nucleotides read TGTGCTACTAAGGGGTCAGATACGCAGTATTTT. The complete variable domain, with remaining parts taken from reference TRBV11-2 and TRBJ2-3, reads EAGVAQSPRYKIIEKRQSVAFWCNPISGHATLYWYQQILGQGPKLLIQFQNNGVVDDSQLPKDRFSAERLKGVDSTLKIQPAKLEDSAVYLCATKGSDTQYFGPGTRLTVL.